This TCR beta chain was identified in a study of blood T cell repertoires in COVID-19. The data were produced by immunoSEQ multiplex PCR, yet TCRdb's version contains in-frame clones alone and is incomplete. The table lists a few hundred thousand clones, just under 85% of them singletons. This CDR3 has 14 residues. Germline lookup yields CDR1 MNHEY and CDR2 SMNVEV (reference sequence). V was pared by 5 bases and J by 4 bases, with 14 bases between. Ages ranged from about 18 to 90 years, with residence in about two dozen US areas. Participants' own reports of clinical history determined their cohort assignment.

Sequenced: PBMCs or T cells enriched from blood (not recorded which). The source of this sequence is a woman in her thirties or forties with acute COVID-19. The J gene is TRBJ2-5, the V gene TRBV27, with D possibly matching TRBD1 (7 bases). The CDR3 reads CASSRQGGAETQYF. CDR3 coding DNA: TGTGCCAGCAGTCGACAGGGCGGGGCAGAGACCCAGTACTTC.